One and the same sample provided the 16 T cell receptor beta chains below, sequenced in a study of blood T cells in healthy people across ages. A second PCR, run for about 6 to 11 cycles, used a sample-barcoded 5' primer plus a J-beta primer mix. Each CDR3 protein gets one entry after TCRdb re-called the 5' RACE reads with MiXCR. The sample includes 1,100,000 or so distinct CDR3 sequences, under 55% seen only once; the top ten take approximately 20%. The sequenced material came from blood. The receptors originated from a woman aged 60-75 years in good health.

The chain employs TRBV20-1 and TRBJ2-1; 9 nucleotides agree with TRBD2. J lost 1 base, V lost 0 bases, and 7 bases had no gene match. The CDR3 extends over 17 amino acids. Germline V gives CDR1 DFQATT, CDR2 SNEGSKA (reference sequence). CDR3 amino acids: CSAREVAGVESYNEQFF. As DNA, the CDR3 is TGCAGTGCTAGAGAGGTAGCGGGAGTCGAATCCTACAATGAGCAGTTCTTC.

The chain combines TRBV6-6 with TRBJ1-2, with D perhaps TRBD1 (5 bases). V was clipped by 6 bases and J by 8 bases, with 22 bases between them. This CDR3 region has 15 residues. From germline, CDR1 is MNHNY and CDR2 SVGAGI (reference sequence). The CDR3: CASSPRGGIARGYTF. For the CDR3, the DNA is TGTGCCAGCAGCCCGAGGGGAGGCATAGCGCGGGGCTACACCTTC.

About this clonotype itself: Sequence at one end of the junction differs from germline and may be a read error. The V gene is TRBV27, the J gene TRBJ2-3, with 10 bases matching TRBD1. The CDR3 has 15 residues. Germline assignment: CDR1 MNHEY and CDR2 SMNVEV (reference sequence). Here the CDR3 DNA reads TGTGCCAGCAGCCCCCGGGACAGGGGAACAGATGCGCAGTATTTT. Protein: CASSPRDRGTDAQYF.

V is TRBV3-1 and J is TRBJ2-5; 14 nucleotides align to TRBD2. Germline V gene data show CDR1 as LGHDT and CDR2 as YNNKEL (reference sequence). The trim removed 1 base at V and 3 bases at J, leaving 10 bases unmatched. This CDR3 region has 19 residues. Here the CDR3 DNA reads TGTGCCAGCAGCCAAGTCTCTTCCCAGGGACTAGCGGGGGAAGAGACCCAGTACTTC. Its protein product is CASSQVSSQGLAGEETQYF.

The chain links TRBV28 to TRBJ1-2; TRBD1 is a possible D gene (6 bases). Trimming took 5 bases from V and 8 from J, leaving 12 bases between them. The CDR3 has 12 amino acids. Germline-derived CDR1 and CDR2 are MDHEN and SYDVKM. The CDR3 reads CASSIQGRGYTF. CDR3 DNA: TGTGCCAGCAGTATACAGGGACGGGGCTACACCTTC.

V is TRBV20-1 and J is TRBJ2-7; the D is unclear. From germline, CDR1 is DFQATT and CDR2 SNEGSKA (reference sequence). The CDR3 contains 13 residues. V was shortened by 5 bases and J by 2 bases, with 13 bases between the two germline ends. In nucleotides, the CDR3 is TGCAGTGCTGGACGAGCTTCCCCCTACGAGCAGTACTTC. It specifies CSAGRASPYEQYF.

V usage is TRBV9 and J usage is TRBJ2-1; D may match TRBD1 or TRBD2 (6 bases each). V was cut by 3 bases and J by 2 bases, with 12 bases left in between. This CDR3 contains 15 residues. Germline V gene lookup returns CDR1 SGDLS and CDR2 YYNGEE. CDR3 protein: CASSAGGGTYNEQFF. The CDR3 DNA follows: TGTGCCAGCAGCGCCGGGGGCGGGACCTACAATGAGCAGTTCTTC.

J is TRBJ2-5 and V is TRBV3-1, with 8 bases matching TRBD2. The DNA end is a closer match to TRBJ2-7, so the J assignment may be wrong. Germline V gives CDR1 LGHDT, CDR2 YNNKEL (reference sequence). This CDR3 region has 18 residues. The CDR3 nucleotides read TGTGCCAGCAGCCAAGCTTTAGGGGCTAGCGGGTTAGCCTACGAGCAGTACTTC. Its protein product is CASSQALGASGLAYEQYF.

The chain links TRBV7-3 to TRBJ2-1, with 7 bases identical to TRBD2. J was trimmed by 5 bases and V by 3 bases; bases with no gene match: 10. Germline V lookup: CDR1 SGHTA, CDR2 FQGTGA. The CDR3 runs to 16 residues. The CDR3 nucleotides read TGTGCCAGCAGCTTGGATGGGAGGGCGGCCCACAATGAGCAGTTCTTC. The encoded protein is CASSLDGRAAHNEQFF.

This clonotype was detected only a few times. The rearrangement links TRBV28 to TRBJ2-4; 8 nucleotides agree with TRBD1. The CDR3 runs to 16 residues. V shed 3 bases and J 0 bases; nucleotides not matched to a gene: 4. Germline values: CDR1 MDHEN, CDR2 SYDVKM. The CDR3, as DNA: TGTGCCAGCAGTTTCCCTGGACAGGGAGCCAAAAACATTCAGTACTTC. This encodes CASSFPGQGAKNIQYF.

The chain employs TRBV2 and TRBJ1-1; TRBD1 matches at 8 bases. V was clipped by 6 bases and J by 4 bases; unmatched bases: 13. This CDR3 spans 16 amino acids. Germline V gene data show CDR1 as SNHLY and CDR2 as FYNNEI. CDR3 DNA sequence: TGTGCCAGCAGGGGCCCCAGGGGGCGCGATAGCACTGAAGCTTTCTTT. Encoded protein: CASRGPRGRDSTEAFF.

This clonotype has only a few counts. The V call is TRBV15, the J call TRBJ2-3; 8 bases agree with TRBD2. Germline-derived CDR1 and CDR2 are LNHNV and YYDKDF (reference sequence). The CDR3 consists of 18 residues. V lost 5 bases, J lost 0 bases, and 13 bases stayed unmatched. The CDR3 DNA reads TGTGCCACCAGCGGTGGTCGGGCTAGCGGGCTTAGCACAGATACGCAGTATTTT. The encoded protein is CATSGGRASGLSTDTQYF.

This rearrangement joins TRBV6-5 to TRBJ2-7, with 7 bases fitting TRBD1. Germline-derived CDR1 and CDR2 are MNHEY and SVGAGI. This CDR3 region has 15 residues. The J segment lost 4 bases and the V segment lost 4 bases, leaving 10 bases of the junction unmatched. In DNA, the CDR3 is TGTGCCAGCAGTTCCTCGACAGGGTCTCGGTACGAGCAGTACTTC. Protein sequence: CASSSSTGSRYEQYF.

This clonotype was seen a few times. The chain joins TRBV7-8 to TRBJ2-5; no firm D call. The assigned J gene may be wrong: the sequence end matches TRBJ2-7 better. Germline V gene sequence: CDR1 SGHVS, CDR2 FQNEAQ. The CDR3 length is 19 residues. CDR3 loop: CASSPLFPPSASNLYEQYF. The CDR3 nucleotides read TGTGCCAGCAGCCCACTCTTCCCGCCTTCCGCAAGTAACCTCTACGAGCAGTACTTC.

This clonotype was counted between two and nine times. This rearrangement joins TRBV5-1 to TRBJ2-5; possible D gene TRBD2, 5 bases. CDR3 length: 13 amino acids. The V end was cut by 5 bases, the J end by 11 bases, with 19 bases between. In germline, CDR1 is SGHRS, CDR2 YFSETQ. CDR3 in DNA: TGCGCCAGCAGAGTACTAGTTGGCAATGAGCAGTACTTC. It specifies CASRVLVGNEQYF.

This rearrangement joins TRBV5-1 to TRBJ2-3; D ambiguous. The CDR3 totals 14 residues. The ends were cut back, 2 bases at V and 5 bases at J, with 12 bases in the middle. Germline-derived CDR1 and CDR2 are SGHRS and YFSETQ. In DNA form, the CDR3 reads TGCGCCAGCAGCTTTGGAAACATGATAGATACGCAGTATTTT. This codes for CASSFGNMIDTQYF.